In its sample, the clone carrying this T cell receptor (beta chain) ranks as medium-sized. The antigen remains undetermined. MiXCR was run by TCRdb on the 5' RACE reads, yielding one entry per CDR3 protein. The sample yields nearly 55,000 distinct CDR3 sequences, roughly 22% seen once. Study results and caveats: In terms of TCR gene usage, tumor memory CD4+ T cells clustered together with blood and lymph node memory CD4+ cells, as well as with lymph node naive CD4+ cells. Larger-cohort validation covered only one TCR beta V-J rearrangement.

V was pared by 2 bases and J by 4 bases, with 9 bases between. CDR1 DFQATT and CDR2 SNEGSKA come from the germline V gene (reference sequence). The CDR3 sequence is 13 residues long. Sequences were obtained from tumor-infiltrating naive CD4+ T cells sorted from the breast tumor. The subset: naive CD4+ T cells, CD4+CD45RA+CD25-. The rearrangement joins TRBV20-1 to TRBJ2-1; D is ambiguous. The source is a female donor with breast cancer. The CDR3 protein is CSARMPEYNEQFF. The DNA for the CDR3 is TGCAGTGCTAGAATGCCAGAATACAATGAGCAGTTCTTC.